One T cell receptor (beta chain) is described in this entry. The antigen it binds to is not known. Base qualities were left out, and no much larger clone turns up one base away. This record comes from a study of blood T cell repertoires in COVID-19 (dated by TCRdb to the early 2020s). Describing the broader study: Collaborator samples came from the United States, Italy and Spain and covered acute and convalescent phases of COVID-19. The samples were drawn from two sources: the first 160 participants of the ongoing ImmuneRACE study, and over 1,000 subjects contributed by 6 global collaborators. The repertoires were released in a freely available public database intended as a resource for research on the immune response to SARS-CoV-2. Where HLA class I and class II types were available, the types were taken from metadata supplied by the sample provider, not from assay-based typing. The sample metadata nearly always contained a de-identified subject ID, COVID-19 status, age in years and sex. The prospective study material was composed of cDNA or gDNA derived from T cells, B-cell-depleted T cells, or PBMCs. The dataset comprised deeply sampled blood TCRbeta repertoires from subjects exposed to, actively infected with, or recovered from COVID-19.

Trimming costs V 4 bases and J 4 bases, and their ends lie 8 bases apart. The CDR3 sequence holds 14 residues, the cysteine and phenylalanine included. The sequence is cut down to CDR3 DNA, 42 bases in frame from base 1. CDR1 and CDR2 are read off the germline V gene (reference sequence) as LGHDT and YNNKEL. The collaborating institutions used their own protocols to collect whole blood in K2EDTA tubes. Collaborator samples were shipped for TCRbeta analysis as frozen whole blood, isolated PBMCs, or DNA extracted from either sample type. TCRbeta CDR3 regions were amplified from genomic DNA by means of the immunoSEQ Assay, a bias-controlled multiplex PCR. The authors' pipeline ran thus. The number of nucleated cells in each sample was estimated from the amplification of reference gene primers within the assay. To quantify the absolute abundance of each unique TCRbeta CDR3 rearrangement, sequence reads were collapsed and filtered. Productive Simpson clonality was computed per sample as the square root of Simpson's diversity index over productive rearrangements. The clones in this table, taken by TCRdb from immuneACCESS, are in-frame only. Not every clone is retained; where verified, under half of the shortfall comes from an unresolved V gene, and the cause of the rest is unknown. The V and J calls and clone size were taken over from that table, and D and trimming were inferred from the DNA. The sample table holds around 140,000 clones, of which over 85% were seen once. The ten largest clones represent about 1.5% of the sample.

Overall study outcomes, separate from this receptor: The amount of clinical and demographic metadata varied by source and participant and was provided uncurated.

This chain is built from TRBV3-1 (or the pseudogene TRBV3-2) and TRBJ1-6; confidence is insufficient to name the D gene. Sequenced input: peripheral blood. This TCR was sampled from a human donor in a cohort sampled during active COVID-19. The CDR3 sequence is CASSPIGYNSPLHF. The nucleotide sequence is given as TGTGCCAGCAGCCCCATCGGTTATAATTCACCCCTCCACTTT.